This T cell receptor beta chain was sequenced during a study of PD-L1 blockade in urothelial cancer. This CDR3 contains 13 residues. J gave up 3 bases and V 6 bases, and 3 bases lay outside the gene matches. CDR1 is SGHVS, CDR2 FQNEAQ, per germline. Time point of the sample: pretreatment peripheral blood. Only in-frame clones appear in the TCRdb table, and some are missing; sequencing was by immunoSEQ multiplex PCR. Among 70,000 to 75,000 clones listed, 84% were seen once. Material: PBMCs, obtained around atezolizumab (anti-PD-L1) treatment. The sequence derives from a woman aged 70-85 years with urothelial cancer. The chain is built from TRBV7-8 and TRBJ2-3, with 7 bases lining up with TRBD1. The CDR3 loop is CASRIQGTDTQYF. The DNA of the CDR3 is TGTGCCAGCAGGATACAGGGGACAGATACGCAGTATTTT.